The clone carrying this TCR beta chain has a count of ten or more. The data originate from a study of regulatory T cells in long-lasting Graves disease. Stated time point: newly diagnosed GD, antithyroid drugs for less than 3 months. The TCR library was made from RNA extracted from PBMCs. Library construction for TCR beta used iRepertoire HTBI primers and Arm-PCR of CDR3 regions. From the multiplex PCR reads, TCRdb called clonotypes with MiXCR, one entry per CDR3 protein. Here the sample spans around 240,000 distinct CDR3 sequences, under 20% being singletons. V trimming: 4 bases; J trimming: 4 bases; junction bases outside the gene matches: 8. Germline V gene sequence: CDR1 SGHKS, CDR2 YYEKEE (reference sequence). CDR3 length: 15 residues. This sample also appeared in a second study, on T cells in Graves' hyperthyroidism and ophthalmopathy. From that report: Exclusions: uncontrolled infection, other autoimmune disease, pregnancy, lactation.

The receptor was isolated from a woman in her 30s with Graves disease. The genes are TRBV5-5 and TRBJ2-1, with TRBD1 matching 7 bases. The sample in question was peripheral blood mononuclear cells (PBMCs), obtained at new diagnosis, from a patient treated with antithyroid drugs. CDR3 residues: CASSTTGTAYNEQFF. The CDR3 region has the DNA TGTGCCAGCAGCACGACCGGGACAGCTTACAATGAGCAGTTCTTC.